The 17 T cell receptor beta chains below were found in one sample sequenced in a study of CD8+CD57+ T cells in acquired aplastic anemia. The study profiled TCR beta VDJ and CDR3 using genomic DNA as template. Each CDR3 protein is one row after TCRdb ran MiXCR on the reads. The table records hundreds of thousands of distinct CDR3 sequences, less than 35% of them present only once. By flow cytometry, patients selected for sequencing had shown an expansion of CD8+CD57+ cells. Source material: sorted CD4+, CD8+, or CD8+CD57+ T cells (not recorded which) from PBMCs. These receptors were obtained from a human donor with aplastic anemia.

V usage is TRBV9 and J usage is TRBJ2-1; D might be TRBD1 (5 bases). Per the germline V gene, CDR1 is SGDLS and CDR2 is YYNGEE. The V end was cut by 2 bases, the J end by 4 bases, with 13 bases between. The CDR3 consists of 15 residues. CDR3 loop: CASSVKWGNYNEQFF. CDR3 nucleotides: TGTGCCAGCAGCGTCAAGTGGGGCAATTACAATGAGCAGTTCTTC.

Many counts were recorded for this clonotype. This chain joins TRBV19 and TRBJ1-5; TRBD1 aligns across 9 bases. Germline CDR1 and CDR2: LNHDA and SQIVND (reference sequence). V shed 5 bases and J 0 bases; nucleotides not matched to a gene: 17. This CDR3 has 20 amino acids. CDR3 sequence (DNA): TGTGCCAGTAGTGGCCACGCACCGGGACAGGGAACTTATAGCAATCAGCCCCAGCATTTT. Residues: CASSGHAPGQGTYSNQPQHF.

The V gene is TRBV6-5, the J gene TRBJ2-7, with 11 bases fitting TRBD1. Germline CDR1 is MNHEY and CDR2 is SVGAGI. This CDR3 contains 15 residues. V was clipped by 2 bases and J by 0 bases; unmatched bases: 0. DNA of the CDR3: TGTGCCAGCAGTTACGGGACAGGGGGCTCCTACGAGCAGTACTTC. This translates into CASSYGTGGSYEQYF.

The chain couples TRBV24-1 to TRBJ1-2, with 7 positions matching TRBD1. J lost 6 bases, V lost 3 bases, and 9 bases had no gene match. This CDR3 region has 15 residues. Germline CDR1 KGHDR, CDR2 SFDVKD. The CDR3 spells CATSDNEEGAHGYTF. CDR3 in DNA: TGTGCCACCAGTGATAACGAGGAGGGGGCGCATGGCTACACCTTC.

Turning to this clonotype: This is likely a read error, given that the CDR3 carries no conserved phenylalanine or tryptophan at its end. The CDR3 DNA reads as TGTGCCAGCAGCTTCCAGGACAGGGGGATTTCTGGCTACACCATC. Residues: CASSFQDRGISGYTI. The chain joins TRBV7-8 to TRBJ1-2, with 10 bases identical to TRBD1. The CDR3 contains 15 residues. Trimming cost V 3 bases and J 7 bases; bases outside gene matches: 8. Germline-derived CDR1 and CDR2 are SGHVS and FQNEAQ.

This clonotype was counted between two and nine times. The chain uses TRBV11-2 and TRBJ2-1, with 7 positions matching TRBD1. Germline V gene lookup returns CDR1 SGHAT and CDR2 FQNNGV. V was clipped by 3 bases and J by 6 bases; unmatched bases: 5. The CDR3 has 14 amino acids. The CDR3, as DNA: TGTGCCAGCAGCTTTGGGGACAGCTTCAATGAGCAGTTCTTC. It translates to CASSFGDSFNEQFF.

V and J are TRBV25-1 and TRBJ2-5, with D possibly being TRBD1 (6 bases). The length of the CDR3 is 14 residues. Germline CDR1 and CDR2: MGHDK and SYGVNS. V was pared by 4 bases and J by 1 base, with 10 bases between. The CDR3 DNA reads as TGTGCCAGCAGTGCTACAGGGCCCCAAGAGACCCAGTACTTC. Protein: CASSATGPQETQYF.

The chain combines TRBV14 with TRBJ2-7; perhaps TRBD2 as D (5 bases). Trimming left V 4 bases short and J 6 bases short, with 19 bases between. Germline lookup yields CDR1 SGHDN and CDR2 FVKESK. The CDR3 covers 15 residues. CDR3 in amino acids: CASSPPGRELIEQYF. The CDR3 bases are TGTGCCAGCAGCCCCCCGGGGAGAGAACTCATCGAGCAGTACTTC.

For this clonotype: A much larger clone lies one base from this, so it may be a read error. The chain employs TRBV7-3 and TRBJ1-2; a possible D gene is TRBD1 (5 bases). Germline V gene lookup returns CDR1 SGHTA and CDR2 FQGTGA. CDR3 length: 13 amino acids. CDR3 DNA: TGTGCCGGCAGCTCAGGGAGGGAAAATGGCTACACCTTC. It translates to CAGSSGRENGYTF.

The V and J genes are TRBV7-6 and TRBJ2-2; no reliable D call. CDR1 and CDR2 (germline): SGHVS, FNYEAQ. CDR3 length: 14 residues. V gave up 5 bases and J gave up 2 bases, with 9 bases separating them. The CDR3 DNA is TGTGCCAGCAGCCCGAGGCTTAACACCGGGGAGCTGTTTTTT. Amino acid sequence: CASSPRLNTGELFF.

This clonotype was detected a few times. The gene calls are TRBV20-1 and TRBJ1-1; D unclear. The germline gives CDR1 DFQATT, CDR2 SNEGSKA (reference sequence). The CDR3 is made up of 17 amino acids. V lost 3 bases, J lost 1 base, and 21 bases lay in between. CDR3 DNA sequence: TGCAGTGCTAGTTCGGCCCAAGGGTTTTTCACGAACACTGAAGCTTTCTTT. Its protein is CSASSAQGFFTNTEAFF.

The chain links TRBV7-8 to TRBJ2-7; a possible D gene is TRBD2 (5 bases). This CDR3 is built from 15 residues. V was trimmed by 0 bases and J by 8 bases, leaving 17 bases between them. Germline lookup yields CDR1 SGHVS and CDR2 FQNEAQ. CDR3 amino acids: CASSLAQPPRGQQYF. DNA of the CDR3: TGTGCCAGCAGCTTAGCGCAACCGCCGCGCGGGCAGCAGTACTTC.

The chain employs TRBV20-1 and TRBJ2-5; 7 nucleotides match TRBD2. In germline, CDR1 is DFQATT, CDR2 SNEGSKA (reference sequence). Germline trimming cut 8 bases from V and 6 bases from J; bases unmatched to any gene: 9. The CDR3 runs to 12 residues. The CDR3: CSYGEGMKTQYF. In DNA form, the CDR3 reads TGCAGTTACGGGGAGGGTATGAAGACCCAGTACTTC.

The chain uses TRBV3-1 and TRBJ1-6; D gene ambiguous. The CDR3 is 15 residues long. Germline V gives CDR1 LGHDT, CDR2 YNNKEL (reference sequence). V was trimmed by 0 bases and J by 4 bases, leaving 7 bases between them. The CDR3 DNA reads as TGTGCCAGCAGCCAAGAATTGGGTTATAATTCACCCCTCCACTTT. It translates to CASSQELGYNSPLHF. The full variable domain, with the rest looked up from reference TRBV3-1 and TRBJ1-6, is DTAVSQTPKYLVTQMGNDKSIKCEQNLGHDTMYWYKQDSKKFLKIMFSYNNKELIINETVPNRFSPKSPDKAHLNLHINSLELGDSAVYFCASSQELGYNSPLHFGNGTRLTVT.

This chain joins TRBV2 and TRBJ1-5, with D maybe TRBD1 (6 bases). V lost 6 bases and J 1 base, leaving 19 bases between the germline ends. The CDR3 runs to 17 residues. Germline CDR1 SNHLY, CDR2 FYNNEI. CDR3 in amino acids: CASRLSYRVGSNQPQHF. The CDR3 region has the DNA TGTGCCAGCAGGCTCAGTTACAGGGTTGGAAGCAATCAGCCCCAGCATTTT.

This clonotype was observed many times. The V and J genes are TRBV10-3 and TRBJ2-3; 12 bases fit TRBD1. Per the germline V gene, CDR1 is ENHRY and CDR2 is SYGVKD. The CDR3 contains 17 residues. With 4 bases clipped from V and 4 bases from J, the junction kept 9 bases outside the gene matches. CDR3 protein: CAISGSGGQGASDTQYF. The CDR3 DNA follows: TGTGCCATCAGTGGATCGGGGGGACAGGGGGCGTCAGATACGCAGTATTTT.

This chain joins TRBV20-1 and TRBJ1-6, with D tentatively TRBD1 (5 bases). Per the germline V gene, CDR1 is DFQATT and CDR2 is SNEGSKA (reference sequence). V lost 3 bases and J 11 bases, leaving 14 bases between the germline ends. The CDR3 extends over 13 amino acids. The CDR3: CSASLGLGTPLHF. The CDR3 DNA reads TGCAGTGCTAGTTTGGGACTTGGTACACCCCTCCACTTT.